The 21 T cell receptor beta chains below all came from one sample that was sequenced in a study of vaccination and CD4 T cells after COVID-19. Indicated treatment: roughly 11-day PBMC culture with coronavirus spike peptide pools or control peptides (ViraFEST assay). No antigen is known for these receptors. The assay that was used to sequence DNA from cultured CD4+ T cells was the Oncomine TCR Beta short-read assay. MiXCR, applied by TCRdb to the PCR reads, yields one record per CDR3 protein. Among 20,000 to 25,000 distinct CDR3 sequences listed, around 50% were seen once. The sequenced sample was CD4+ T cells from blood, cultured in vitro. These receptors originate from a human donor who had recovered from COVID-19.

The rearrangement links TRBV7-2 to TRBJ1-1, with D possibly TRBD1 on 6 matching bases. Germline values: CDR1 SGHTA, CDR2 FQGNSA. The CDR3 length is 15 residues. Trimming cost V 5 bases and J 1 base, with 14 bases left between them. The CDR3 spells CASSGGRGSNTEAFF. CDR3 coding DNA: TGTGCCAGCAGCGGGGGGAGGGGGTCGAACACTGAAGCTTTCTTT.

This clonotype was detected a few times. The chain links TRBV6-2 or TRBV6-3 to TRBJ2-4, with D unresolved. Trimming took off 6 bases at V and 3 bases at J, with 18 bases between the two ends. The CDR3 is made up of 16 amino acids. Per the germline V gene, CDR1 is MNHEY and CDR2 is SVGEGT. The CDR3 bases are TGTGCCAGCAGGCAATTACAGAGTTTTGGCAAAAACATTCAGTACTTC. It encodes CASRQLQSFGKNIQYF.

V usage is TRBV24-1 and J usage is TRBJ2-1; D tentatively fits TRBD1 or TRBD2 (5 bases each). Between the trimmed V and J ends, which lost 3 bases and 2 bases, there was a span of 13 bases. CDR1 is KGHDR, CDR2 SFDVKD, per germline. The CDR3 covers 16 residues. The CDR3 spells CATSDPGTDTYNEQFF. In DNA, the CDR3 is TGTGCCACCAGTGATCCCGGGACCGACACCTACAATGAGCAGTTCTTC.

This clonotype was observed a few times. The genes are TRBV7-8 and TRBJ2-1, with 8 bases identical to TRBD2. The CDR3 is 15 residues long. Trimming took 3 bases from V and 6 from J; bases not matched to a gene: 7. CDR1 and CDR2 from the germline V gene are SGHVS and FQNEAQ. The CDR3 DNA follows: TGTGCCAGCAGCTTGACTAGCGTGGCCCTCAATGAGCAGTTCTTC. This encodes CASSLTSVALNEQFF.

This clonotype was recorded a few times. The rearrangement joins TRBV27 to TRBJ2-3; the D is unclear. The germline CDR1 and CDR2 sequences are MNHEY and SMNVEV (reference sequence). The ends were cut back, 4 bases at V and 1 base at J, with 9 bases in the middle. CDR3 size: 14 residues. Here the CDR3 reads CASSWRGRTDTQYF. The CDR3, as DNA: TGTGCCAGCAGTTGGAGAGGCCGCACAGATACGCAGTATTTT.

This clonotype has only a few counts. CDR3 sequence: CSALAGQAGELFF. The CDR3 region has the DNA TGCAGTGCTCTCGCGGGGCAGGCCGGGGAGCTGTTTTTT. The chain carries TRBV20-1 and TRBJ2-2; a possible D gene is TRBD2 (6 bases). CDR1 is DFQATT, CDR2 SNEGSKA, per germline (reference sequence). The CDR3 consists of 13 residues. V was clipped by 5 bases and J by 6 bases, with 13 bases between them.

On this clonotype: This CDR3 is missing its conserved last phenylalanine or tryptophan, likely due to a read error. CDR3 nucleotides: TGCAGTACGTGGGGGCCTAGCGGCTTTGGCATTCAGTACCTC. This gives the protein CSTWGPSGFGIQYL. The chain employs TRBV20-1 and TRBJ2-4; possible D gene TRBD2, 7 bases. Germline CDR1 DFQATT, CDR2 SNEGSKA (reference sequence). The CDR3 runs 14 residues. Trimming stripped 8 bases from V and 9 bases from J, with 23 bases between.

CDR3 in DNA: TGTGCCAGCGCCAAGGAGGGGATGCGGGAGACCCAGTACTTC. Residues: CASAKEGMRETQYF. The V gene is TRBV7-2, the J gene TRBJ2-7; maybe TRBD2 (6 bases). The DNA matches TRBJ2-5 better at its end, which makes the J call doubtful. This CDR3 has 14 amino acids. Germline V lookup: CDR1 SGHTA, CDR2 FQGNSA.

The sample holds a few counts of this clonotype. This sequence joins TRBV6-2 or TRBV6-3 and TRBJ1-5, with 10 bases fitting TRBD1. The CDR3 covers 20 residues. V shed 0 bases, J shed 3 bases, and the junction held 14 bases outside the gene matches. Germline lookup yields CDR1 MNHEY and CDR2 SVGEGT. Here the CDR3 DNA reads TGTGCCAGCAGTTACTCGAGGAAGACAGGGGGCACCCACAACAATCAGCCCCAGCATTTT. Its translation: CASSYSRKTGGTHNNQPQHF.

This clonotype was picked up a small number of times. V usage is TRBV6-1 and J usage is TRBJ2-7; TRBD2 might be the D (6 bases). This CDR3 comprises 13 residues. Trimming took off 6 bases at V and 5 bases at J, with 14 bases between the two ends. Germline V lookup: CDR1 MNHNS, CDR2 SASEGT. CDR3 protein: CASRSPGVHEQYF. The CDR3 coding sequence is TGTGCCAGCAGGTCCCCGGGGGTCCACGAGCAGTACTTC.

The chain recombines TRBV30 with TRBJ1-1; 11 bases are a match to TRBD1. Germline V gives CDR1 GTSNPN, CDR2 SVGIG (reference sequence). This CDR3 is built from 14 residues. V lost 4 bases to trimming and J lost 5 bases; unmatched junction nucleotides: 6. The CDR3 DNA sequence: TGTGCCTGGATCCGGGACAGGGGGTCTACTGAAGCTTTCTTT. Translation gives CAWIRDRGSTEAFF.

In its sample, this clonotype was seen once. V and J are TRBV7-8 and TRBJ2-7; 9 bases are shared with TRBD2. Germline V gene lookup returns CDR1 SGHVS and CDR2 FQNEAQ. The CDR3 has 16 amino acids. The junction had 7 bases not matched to a gene; V was cut back by 1 base and J by 3 bases. The CDR3 loop is CASSLGQREVNYEQYF. As DNA, the CDR3 is TGTGCCAGCAGCTTAGGGCAGCGGGAGGTTAACTACGAGCAGTACTTC.

The rearrangement uses TRBV11-3 and TRBJ2-5; D remains unclear. Germline V gene data show CDR1 as SGHNT and CDR2 as YENEEA. This CDR3 region has 13 residues. Trimming removed 3 bases from V and 6 bases from J, with 11 bases in between. The CDR3 region is CASSFEVVKTQYF. The CDR3, as DNA: TGTGCCAGCAGCTTCGAAGTGGTCAAGACCCAGTACTTC.

The J gene is TRBJ2-3, the V gene TRBV7-2, with 10 bases aligning to TRBD2. CDR1 is SGHTA, CDR2 FQGNSA, per germline. There are 16 residues in the CDR3. Trimming at V came to 5 bases and at J to 2 bases, leaving 7 bases not matched to a gene. Here the CDR3 reads CASSPLTSGYTDTQYF. The CDR3 DNA sequence: TGTGCCAGCAGCCCACTGACTAGCGGGTACACAGATACGCAGTATTTT.

This clonotype was seen only a few times. For the CDR3, the DNA is TGTGCCAGCAGCTTCAATGAAGGGGGCGCTGAGGAAAAACTGTTTTTT. Encoded protein: CASSFNEGGAEEKLFF. This chain connects TRBV7-2 to TRBJ1-4; 7 nucleotides align to TRBD1. V gave up 3 bases and J gave up 8 bases; unmatched junction bases: 12. Germline values: CDR1 SGHTA, CDR2 FQGNSA. The CDR3 is 16 residues long.

The CDR3 protein is CASSPRPGQANYGYTF. In DNA, the CDR3 is TGTGCCAGCAGCCCAAGACCGGGACAGGCCAACTATGGCTACACCTTC. This chain links TRBV9 with TRBJ1-2, with 8 bases fitting TRBD1. Looked up from germline, CDR1 is SGDLS and CDR2 is YYNGEE. The junction had 10 bases not matched to a gene; V was cut back by 4 bases and J by 2 bases. The CDR3 extends over 16 amino acids.

This chain connects TRBV6-1 to TRBJ1-2; tentatively, D is TRBD1 (5 bases). CDR3 length: 11 residues. CDR1 MNHNS and CDR2 SASEGT come from the germline V gene. The V end was cut by 9 bases, the J end by 2 bases, with 7 bases between. CDR3 DNA sequence: TGTGCCAGTCGACAGAACTATGGCTACACCTTC. It yields the protein CASRQNYGYTF.

The chain has TRBV5-1 and TRBJ2-5; D is unresolved. This CDR3 region has 14 residues. V was clipped by 0 bases and J by 4 bases, with 10 bases between them. Germline values: CDR1 SGHRS, CDR2 YFSETQ. The CDR3, as DNA: TGCGCCAGCAGCTTGGGCAGAGACATAGAGACCCAGTACTTC. This sequence encodes CASSLGRDIETQYF.

The rearrangement joins TRBV6-5 to TRBJ1-2; D remains unclear. Trimming took 2 bases from V and 8 from J, leaving 15 bases between them. CDR3 size: 14 residues. Germline V gene data show CDR1 as MNHEY and CDR2 as SVGAGI. The CDR3 reads CASSYTTTSGGYTF. The CDR3 DNA reads TGTGCCAGCAGTTACACCACCACCTCAGGCGGCTACACCTTC.

J is TRBJ2-7 and V is TRBV29-1; 8 bases agree with TRBD2. Germline V CDR1 and CDR2: SQVTM, ANQGSEA. CDR3 length equals 12 residues. With 5 bases clipped from V and 4 bases from J, the junction kept 4 bases outside the gene matches. The CDR3 spells CSVPGTSYEQYF. The CDR3 DNA sequence: TGCAGCGTTCCTGGGACTAGTTACGAGCAGTACTTC.

This sequence joins TRBV20-1 and TRBJ2-3, with 10 bases that match TRBD1. The CDR3 totals 13 residues. Germline CDR1 reads DFQATT; CDR2 reads SNEGSKA (reference sequence). J lost 3 bases, V lost 8 bases, and 5 bases had no gene match. The chain's CDR3 is CSTTGGRTDTQYF. The CDR3, as DNA: TGCAGTACGACAGGGGGCAGGACAGATACGCAGTATTTT.